Listed here are 31 T cell receptor beta chains from one sample, sequenced in a study of response to subunit inactivated influenza vaccine. From the RT-PCR reads, TCRdb called clonotypes with MiXCR, one entry per CDR3 protein. Among 500,000 to 550,000 distinct CDR3 sequences listed, approximately 7.7% were seen once. The source material was PBMCs from blood, sampled around 25 months after vaccination. The receptors shown here come from a man between 45 and 75 years old who received an inactivated influenza vaccine.

This clonotype has a handful of counts. V and J are TRBV11-3 and TRBJ2-1; D ambiguous. Trimming took 4 bases from V and 5 from J, leaving 12 bases between them. This CDR3 comprises 14 residues. Looked up from germline, CDR1 is SGHNT and CDR2 is YENEEA. The CDR3 region is CASSSNSHDNEQFF. The CDR3 DNA sequence: TGTGCCAGCAGCTCGAATAGTCACGACAATGAGCAGTTCTTC.

This clonotype appeared many times. The V gene is TRBV4-3, the J gene TRBJ1-1; TRBD1 matches at 8 bases. This CDR3 region has 15 residues. With 1 base clipped from V and 1 base from J, the junction kept 2 bases outside the gene matches. Germline V gene data show CDR1 as LGHNA and CDR2 as YSLEER. The CDR3 loop reads CASSQAGTGNTEAFF. The CDR3 DNA is TGCGCCAGCAGCCAAGCCGGGACAGGGAACACTGAAGCTTTCTTT.

This clonotype was counted ten times or more. The chain is built from TRBV10-3 and TRBJ2-2, with D possibly matching TRBD1 (5 bases). The V and J ends lost 6 bases and 3 bases respectively, with 14 bases between them. This CDR3 has 15 residues. In germline, CDR1 is ENHRY, CDR2 SYGVKD. CDR3 nucleotides: TGTGCCATCAGCAAGCTTGACAGTCACACCGGGGAGCTGTTTTTT. The encoded protein is CAISKLDSHTGELFF.

A few counts support this clonotype. The chain joins TRBV20-1 to TRBJ2-2; 7 bases are a match to TRBD2. The CDR3 has 13 amino acids. Germline loops: CDR1 DFQATT, CDR2 SNEGSKA (reference sequence). The ends lost 7 bases at V and 4 bases at J; junction bases unmatched: 6. The CDR3 loop is CSGRDYRTGELFF. The CDR3 nucleotides read TGCAGTGGACGGGACTACCGCACCGGGGAGCTGTTTTTT.

In this sample, this clonotype turned up many times. The gene calls are TRBV11-3 and TRBJ2-7; D possibly corresponds to TRBD1 (5 bases). The CDR3 contains 14 residues. CDR1 is SGHNT and CDR2 is YENEEA in the germline V gene. With 6 bases removed from V and 3 bases from J, the gap between germline ends came to 15 bases. The CDR3 DNA reads TGTGCCAGCAGACCGGGCAGGGTTCTCTACGAGCAGTACTTC. This encodes CASRPGRVLYEQYF.

This clonotype was counted at least ten times. The genes are TRBV9 and TRBJ2-7; D unclear. The CDR3 runs 11 residues. CDR1 and CDR2 from the germline V gene are SGDLS and YYNGEE. Trimming pared 1 base from V and 5 bases from J, leaving 4 bases between. The CDR3: CASSVSNEQYF. CDR3 DNA: TGTGCCAGCAGCGTAAGTAACGAGCAGTACTTC.

This clonotype has a count of ten or more. This chain connects TRBV3-1 to TRBJ1-1; D might be TRBD1 (5 bases). The CDR3 is 15 amino acids. Per germline, CDR1 LGHDT and CDR2 YNNKEL (reference sequence). Trimming shortened V by 3 bases and J by 3 bases, and 14 bases separated the two germline ends. The CDR3 loop reads CASSHRGSGYTEAFF. The CDR3 DNA reads as TGTGCCAGCAGCCACCGAGGGTCAGGGTACACTGAAGCTTTCTTT.

This clonotype has more than one count but fewer than ten. V usage is TRBV20-1 and J usage is TRBJ2-1; D is unresolved. CDR1 is DFQATT and CDR2 is SNEGSKA in the germline V gene (reference sequence). Trimming removed 3 bases from V and 0 bases from J, with 6 bases in between. The CDR3 totals 13 residues. The CDR3 is CSARQSSYNEQFF. CDR3 DNA: TGCAGTGCTAGGCAGAGCTCCTACAATGAGCAGTTCTTC.

This CDR3 is CARNQGLETQYF. DNA for the CDR3: TGTGCCCGCAATCAGGGTCTGGAGACCCAGTACTTC. The chain combines TRBV6-1 with TRBJ2-5; D may be TRBD1 (5 bases). The germline V and J ends were trimmed by 11 bases and 5 bases, with 15 bases remaining between them. CDR3 size: 12 residues. Germline CDR1 MNHNS, CDR2 SASEGT.

This clonotype occurred a few times. This chain links TRBV24-1 with TRBJ2-1; 11 bases are shared with TRBD2. There are 15 residues in the CDR3. Germline V CDR1 and CDR2: KGHDR, SFDVKD. V gave up 9 bases and J gave up 9 bases; unmatched junction bases: 12. CDR3 coding DNA: TGTGCCACCGCGAGGATAGCGGGAGGGCTACTTGAGCAGTTCTTC. Protein product: CATARIAGGLLEQFF.

This clonotype was seen many times. The rearrangement links TRBV11-2 to TRBJ1-2; 11 nucleotides match TRBD1. This CDR3 contains 19 residues. Germline CDR1 is SGHAT and CDR2 is FQNNGV. V lost 1 base to trimming and J lost 0 bases; unmatched junction nucleotides: 10. The CDR3: CASSLGTGGASITNYGYTF. CDR3 nucleotides: TGTGCCAGCAGCTTAGGGACAGGGGGCGCATCTATTACTAACTATGGCTACACCTTC. Full variable domain (remainder filled in from reference TRBV11-2 and TRBJ1-2): EAGVAQSPRYKIIEKRQSVAFWCNPISGHATLYWYQQILGQGPKLLIQFQNNGVVDDSQLPKDRFSAERLKGVDSTLKIQPAKLEDSAVYLCASSLGTGGASITNYGYTFGSGTRLTVV.

This clonotype showed up many times. The rearrangement uses TRBV12-3 or TRBV12-4 and TRBJ2-7; D may correspond to TRBD1 or TRBD2 (6 bases each). CDR3 length: 13 amino acids. V lost 3 bases to trimming and J lost 7 bases, with 13 bases between them. The CDR3 is CASSFYGGQEQYF. DNA for the CDR3: TGTGCCAGCAGTTTCTATGGGGGGCAAGAGCAGTACTTC.

This clonotype has a handful of counts. The J gene is TRBJ2-1, the V gene TRBV24-1; 8 bases fit TRBD2. Germline V lookup: CDR1 KGHDR, CDR2 SFDVKD. This CDR3 is built from 17 residues. Trimming at V came to 3 bases and at J to 6 bases, leaving 12 bases not matched to a gene. CDR3 in amino acids: CATSDGLAGTWTNEQFF. The CDR3 nucleotides read TGTGCCACCAGTGATGGGCTAGCGGGCACTTGGACCAATGAGCAGTTCTTC.

This clonotype was picked up a small number of times. The J gene is TRBJ2-2, the V gene TRBV12-3 or TRBV12-4; a weak D match, TRBD2 (7 bases). V shed 5 bases and J shed 7 bases, with 20 bases lying between them. CDR3 size: 16 residues. Written as DNA, the CDR3 is TGTGCCAGCAGTAGACGTGGAGGGGGGGCTGGCGGGGAGCTGTTTTTT. It is translated as CASSRRGGGAGGELFF.

This clonotype was counted a few times. The rearrangement joins TRBV6-1 to TRBJ2-2; unclear D gene. Between the trimmed V and J ends, which lost 6 bases and 2 bases, there was a span of 7 bases. The CDR3 extends over 13 amino acids. Germline values: CDR1 MNHNS, CDR2 SASEGT. CDR3 in DNA: TGTGCCAGCAGGAAAACTAACACCGGGGAGCTGTTTTTT. It yields the protein CASRKTNTGELFF.

This clonotype was seen repeatedly, ten times or more. The chain joins TRBV7-9 to TRBJ2-3, with D perhaps TRBD1 (5 bases). The germline gives CDR1 SEHNR, CDR2 FQNEAQ (reference sequence). CDR3 size: 15 residues. Trimming removed 5 bases from V and 2 bases from J, with 14 bases in between. CDR3 sequence reads: CASSQRQTFTDTQYF. Here the CDR3 DNA reads TGTGCCAGCAGCCAGCGACAGACATTCACAGATACGCAGTATTTT.

The chain is built from TRBV12-3 or TRBV12-4 and TRBJ1-1; tentatively, D is TRBD1 (5 bases). CDR3 size: 15 residues. V lost 1 base and J lost 2, with 11 bases in between. CDR3 sequence (DNA): TGTGCCAGCAGTTTAGTGGGGGTAATCAACACTGAAGCTTTCTTT. Its translation: CASSLVGVINTEAFF.

This clonotype has just a few counts. This rearrangement joins TRBV29-1 to TRBJ2-5, with D possibly being TRBD1 (6 bases). Germline V gives CDR1 SQVTM, CDR2 ANQGSEA. The CDR3 loop spans 15 amino acids. V was clipped by 6 bases and J by 5 bases, with 22 bases between them. CDR3 sequence: CSVNPARGIRETQYF. DNA of the CDR3: TGCAGCGTGAACCCTGCCAGGGGAATTAGGGAGACCCAGTACTTC.

This clonotype was seen many times. This sequence joins TRBV7-8 and TRBJ2-5; a possible D gene is TRBD1 (6 bases). V shed 3 bases and J shed 1 base, with 6 bases lying between them. This CDR3 region has 13 residues. CDR1 and CDR2 from the germline V gene are SGHVS and FQNEAQ. The CDR3 DNA reads TGTGCCAGCAGCTTGGGGGCCCAAGAGACCCAGTACTTC. Translation gives CASSLGAQETQYF.

The chain is built from TRBV12-3 or TRBV12-4 and TRBJ2-2; D is unresolved. With 2 bases removed from V and 7 bases from J, the gap between germline ends came to 5 bases. The CDR3 has 12 residues. The CDR3 spells CASSLTDGELFF. CDR3 in DNA: TGTGCCAGCAGTTTAACAGACGGGGAGCTGTTTTTT.

The V call is TRBV5-1, the J call TRBJ1-3; D is perhaps TRBD1 (5 bases). V was pared by 0 bases and J by 1 base, with 8 bases between. Germline V CDR1 and CDR2: SGHRS, YFSETQ. This CDR3 is built from 15 residues. DNA of the CDR3: TGCGCCAGCAGCTTGGGCAGGGTATCTGGAAACACCATATATTTT. It yields the protein CASSLGRVSGNTIYF.

There are many counts of this clonotype. The chain's CDR3 is CSASSLRLAGVEQYF. The CDR3, as DNA: TGCAGTGCTAGCTCCCTCCGACTAGCGGGAGTTGAGCAGTACTTC. The genes are TRBV20-1 and TRBJ2-7; 12 bases match TRBD2. Trimming cost V 3 bases and J 7 bases; bases outside gene matches: 10. This CDR3 spans 15 amino acids. From germline, CDR1 is DFQATT and CDR2 SNEGSKA (reference sequence).

There are many counts of this clonotype. CDR3 region: CSARETGWDYGYTF. CDR3 in DNA: TGCAGTGCTAGAGAGACAGGGTGGGACTATGGCTACACCTTC. V gene TRBV20-1 combines with J gene TRBJ1-2; 7 bases are a match to TRBD1. This CDR3 contains 14 residues. J gave up 3 bases and V 0 bases, and 4 bases lay outside the gene matches. CDR1 is DFQATT, CDR2 SNEGSKA, per germline (reference sequence).

This clonotype was picked up many times. This chain uses TRBV4-3 with TRBJ1-4; D remains unclear. Trimming left V 0 bases short and J 8 bases short, with 13 bases between. This CDR3 is built from 15 residues. CDR1 and CDR2 (germline): LGHNA, YSLEER. The CDR3 is CASSQDRVRVEKLFF. CDR3 DNA sequence: TGCGCCAGCAGCCAAGATCGGGTCCGGGTCGAAAAACTGTTTTTT.

The V and J genes are TRBV6-1 and TRBJ2-3, with 11 positions matching TRBD2. Germline-derived CDR1 and CDR2 are MNHNS and SASEGT. The CDR3 runs to 17 residues. The V and J ends lost 0 bases and 4 bases, in that order; junction bases with no gene match: 6. CDR3 DNA sequence: TGTGCCAGCAGTGAAGCCCTACTAGCGGGAGTTGCAGATACGCAGTATTTT. Translated: CASSEALLAGVADTQYF.

This clonotype was seen a few times. The rearrangement links TRBV20-1 to TRBJ2-5; 7 nucleotides match TRBD1. Germline V gene sequence: CDR1 DFQATT, CDR2 SNEGSKA (reference sequence). The V gene end was trimmed by 2 bases and the J gene end by 1 base; junction bases not matched to a gene: 7. CDR3 length: 15 residues. The CDR3 DNA sequence: TGCAGTGCTAGACGGACAGGAGGATCCCAAGAGACCCAGTACTTC. As protein: CSARRTGGSQETQYF.

This clonotype has a count of ten or more. This rearrangement joins TRBV5-1 to TRBJ1-6, with D unclear. Trimming removed 0 bases from V and 2 bases from J, with 6 bases in between. This CDR3 has 15 residues. Per germline, CDR1 SGHRS and CDR2 YFSETQ. The CDR3 nucleotides read TGCGCCAGCAGCTTGGGTAGCCCCTATAATTCACCCCTCCACTTT. As protein: CASSLGSPYNSPLHF.

The rearrangement uses TRBV5-1 and TRBJ1-1, with D unclear. The CDR3 sequence is 14 residues long. Trimming removed 2 bases from V and 1 base from J, with 9 bases in between. Germline V gives CDR1 SGHRS, CDR2 YFSETQ. The CDR3 DNA follows: TGCGCCAGCAGCTTAGGTACCCGGAACACTGAAGCTTTCTTT. Amino acids: CASSLGTRNTEAFF.

This clonotype was counted at least ten times. V is TRBV5-5 and J is TRBJ1-1, with D uncertain. CDR1 is SGHKS and CDR2 is YYEKEE in the germline V gene (reference sequence). The V gene lost 0 bases and the J gene lost 1 base, with 13 bases spanning the gap. CDR3 length equals 16 residues. The CDR3 is CASSLASLTRNTEAFF. CDR3 DNA sequence: TGTGCCAGCAGCTTGGCCAGCCTGACAAGGAACACTGAAGCTTTCTTT.

The chain joins TRBV12-3 or TRBV12-4 to TRBJ2-5; no definite D call. Between the trimmed V and J ends, which lost 2 bases and 5 bases, there was a span of 12 bases. The CDR3 has 14 amino acids. CDR3 protein: CASSLNPPWETQYF. The CDR3 coding sequence is TGTGCCAGCAGTTTAAATCCGCCTTGGGAGACCCAGTACTTC.

This clonotype was seen a handful of times. J is TRBJ2-1 and V is TRBV24-1; TRBD2 matches 13 bases. The CDR3 has 16 residues. The V segment lost 3 bases and the J segment 10 bases; nucleotides outside the gene matches: 8. Germline CDR1 reads KGHDR; CDR2 reads SFDVKD. The CDR3 protein is CATSDQLAGGPGEQFF. CDR3 coding DNA: TGTGCCACCAGTGATCAACTAGCGGGAGGGCCAGGAGAGCAGTTCTTC.